This is a list of T cell receptor beta chains from one sample in a study of T-cell reconstitution after alpha-beta-depleted transplantation in children. Via MiXCR, TCRdb re-called the PCR reads, giving one row per CDR3 protein. The sample consists of 100,000 to 130,000 distinct CDR3 sequences, almost 6.5% of them appearing once. The specimen was PBMCs, mostly from graft donor cells, collected 360 days after TCRalphabeta/CD19-depleted stem cell transplant. The receptors stem from a male patient aged 2 to 10 who had a stem cell transplant for acute lymphoblastic leukemia, so the T cells may come from the graft donor. Both conserved end residues are part of each CDR3.

J	V	length	CDR3
TRBJ1-5	TRBV7-2	15	CASSTKTGYNQPQHF
TRBJ2-5	TRBV7-9	16	CASSSRLAGVMETQYF
TRBJ2-2	TRBV5-6	14	CASSEAPNPGELFF
TRBJ2-3	TRBV20-1	15	CFSGLEKGLRGTQYF
TRBJ2-3	TRBV2	13	CASRPRAADTQYF
TRBJ2-1	TRBV10-3	15	CAIMPSGRVYNEQFF
TRBJ2-1	TRBV7-2	15	CASSLGVAVRDEQFF
TRBJ1-1	TRBV4-1	15	CASSQMTGRNTEAFF
TRBJ2-2	TRBV7-3	14	CASSLYGGTGELFF
TRBJ2-5	TRBV5-6	13	CASSLTGEETQYF
TRBJ2-1	TRBV3-1	15	CASSVPGLAGDEQFF
TRBJ2-6	TRBV11-2	15	CASSFEHSGANVLTF
TRBJ2-3	TRBV11-2	13	CASSLVRTEGPLF
TRBJ2-5	TRBV5-1	15	CASSLEGLFQETQYF
TRBJ2-4	TRBV4-3	13	CASSQDREGIQYF
TRBJ2-3	TRBV7-2	14	CASSPYGRTDTQYF
TRBJ2-6	TRBV9	16	CASSVRGDPGANVLTF